This T cell receptor beta chain derives from a study of human T cells and chemical hapten exposure. Study conclusions and caveats: PT1 expanded TCR numbers rose with patch test score.

Authors' methods: Individual samples carried between about 20,000 and 700,000 TCRs, with roughly 95,000 as the median. TCRdb fed the RACE reads into MiXCR, producing one record per CDR3 protein. TCRdb's processing, not the study's, gives the V and J calls here. Of some 91,000 distinct CDR3 sequences listed, 9.5% to 15% are singletons. Noted time point: patch test 1, 2 weeks after DPC sensitization. As for treatment: therapeutic diphenylcyclopropenone sensitization with weekly scalp DPC. Phlebotomy was performed prior to application of every patch test. The CDR3 loop spans 14 amino acids. The germline CDR1 and CDR2 sequences are MNHEY and SVGEGT. Trimming cost V 6 bases and J 2 bases; bases outside gene matches: 7. This clonotype showed up many times. Its specificity is not known.

V is TRBV6-2 or TRBV6-3 and J is TRBJ2-7; 7 bases are a match to TRBD1. The source is a woman aged 40 to 49 with alopecia areata. Some clones in this sample may be carry-over from other donors' samples. The specimen comprised whole blood, sampled in connection with sensitization to the hapten diphenylcyclopropenone (DPC). CDR3 amino acids: CASSVRGFAYEQYF. In DNA, the CDR3 is TGTGCCAGCAGCGTCAGGGGGTTCGCCTACGAGCAGTACTTC.